This T cell receptor (beta chain) was found in a study of metastatic and nonmetastatic thyroid tumors. This clone was detected a few times. Since a much larger clone is just one base distant, this may be a read error. Each patient came to thyroid surgery without any prior treatment (of any kind). Using MiXCR, TCRdb reanalyzed the PCR reads. The sample yields some 83,000 clones, approximately 12% seen once. Trimming left V 8 bases short and J 1 base short, with 11 bases between. Looked up from germline, CDR1 is ENHRY and CDR2 is SYGVKD. The CDR3 is made up of 13 amino acids. The gene calls are TRBV10-3 and TRBJ1-1, with D possibly TRBD1 on 5 matching bases. The sequence came from a female donor with papillary thyroid cancer or a benign thyroid nodule (not recorded which). Some clones in this sample may be carry-over from other donors' samples. The source material was tumor tissue. CDR3 nucleotides: TGTGCCATCCGGGGCGGACAGAACACTGAAGCTTTCTTT. Translation: CAIRGGQNTEAFF.